A selection of T cell receptor beta chains follows, all from one sample in a study of identical twins. One entry per CDR3 protein results from TCRdb running MiXCR on the 5' RACE reads. Of 350,000 to 450,000 distinct CDR3 sequences detected, about 18% appear once; the ten largest clones hold 9.5% to 15%. Source material: naive T cells sorted from blood. These receptors all stem from a man aged 45 to 65 in good health. Each CDR3 is given with its conserved first and last residue. D genes are given only for firm matches. The size entry is marked missing in some rows and otherwise reads once, few, many or a size class.

d_call: TRBD1
j_call: TRBJ1-3
v_call: TRBV5-5
clone_size: many
cdr3_length: 15
cdr3_aa: CASSSGQYRGNTIYF
cdr3_nt: TGTGCCAGCAGCTCGGGACAGTACCGTGGAAACACCATATATTTT

d_call: TRBD1
j_call: TRBJ2-3
v_call: TRBV4-2
clone_size: NA
cdr3_length: 16
cdr3_aa: CASSQLTGQSTDTQYF
cdr3_nt: TGTGCCAGCAGCCAACTAACGGGACAGAGCACAGATACGCAGTATTTT

d_call: TRBD2
j_call: TRBJ2-7
v_call: TRBV7-9
clone_size: many
cdr3_length: 15
cdr3_aa: CASSEALAEVYEQYF
cdr3_nt: TGTGCCAGCAGCGAGGCCCTAGCGGAGGTCTACGAGCAGTACTTC

d_call: NA
j_call: TRBJ1-2
v_call: TRBV6-5
clone_size: NA
cdr3_length: 14
cdr3_aa: CASSYSSQDYGYTF
cdr3_nt: TGTGCCAGCAGTTACTCGTCACAGGACTATGGCTACACCTTC

d_call: TRBD2
j_call: TRBJ2-1
v_call: TRBV20-1
clone_size: many
cdr3_length: 13
cdr3_aa: CSAQGGLGNEQFF
cdr3_nt: TGCAGTGCTCAAGGGGGACTAGGGAATGAGCAGTTCTTC

d_call: NA
j_call: TRBJ2-7
v_call: TRBV29-1
clone_size: many
cdr3_length: 13
cdr3_aa: CSVAPGHDYEQYF
cdr3_nt: TGCAGCGTTGCCCCAGGACACGACTACGAGCAGTACTTC

d_call: TRBD1
j_call: TRBJ2-3
v_call: TRBV6-1
clone_size: many
cdr3_length: 14
cdr3_aa: CASRRTGLSDTQYF
cdr3_nt: TGTGCCAGCAGGCGGACAGGGCTGTCAGATACGCAGTATTTT

d_call: TRBD2
j_call: TRBJ2-7
v_call: TRBV7-2
clone_size: NA
cdr3_length: 16
cdr3_aa: CASSLGAGGTTYEQYF
cdr3_nt: TGTGCCAGCAGCTTAGGAGCGGGAGGCACCACCTACGAGCAGTACTTC

d_call: TRBD1
j_call: TRBJ1-5
v_call: TRBV4-1
clone_size: NA
cdr3_length: 14
cdr3_aa: CASSLEDRSQPQHF
cdr3_nt: TGCGCCAGCAGCCTAGAGGACAGGTCCCAGCCCCAGCATTTT

d_call: NA
j_call: TRBJ2-1
v_call: TRBV7-9
clone_size: once
cdr3_length: 11
cdr3_aa: CASSPPGEQFF
cdr3_nt: TGTGCCAGCAGCCCGCCCGGTGAGCAGTTCTTC

d_call: TRBD2
j_call: TRBJ2-7
v_call: TRBV27
clone_size: many
cdr3_length: 13
cdr3_aa: CASSPGLAGEQYF
cdr3_nt: TGTGCCAGCAGTCCCGGACTAGCCGGCGAGCAGTACTTC

d_call: TRBD1
j_call: TRBJ2-1
v_call: TRBV12-3/TRBV12-4
clone_size: NA
cdr3_length: 15
cdr3_aa: CAGSLLTGVYNEQFF
cdr3_nt: TGTGCCGGCAGTTTACTGACAGGGGTGTACAATGAGCAGTTCTTC

d_call: TRBD1
j_call: TRBJ1-1
v_call: TRBV27
clone_size: many
cdr3_length: 15
cdr3_aa: CASSTDRGLNTEAFF
cdr3_nt: TGTGCCAGCAGTACTGACAGGGGGCTGAACACTGAAGCTTTCTTT

d_call: NA
j_call: TRBJ2-1
v_call: TRBV10-3
clone_size: few
cdr3_length: 15
cdr3_aa: CAIRNSVSSYNEQFF
cdr3_nt: TGTGCCATCAGAAACTCGGTGAGCTCCTACAATGAGCAGTTCTTC

d_call: TRBD2
j_call: TRBJ2-5
v_call: TRBV6-5
clone_size: NA
cdr3_length: 16
cdr3_aa: CASSYFPAGGTGTQYF
cdr3_nt: TGTGCCAGCAGTTACTTCCCAGCGGGGGGCACCGGGACCCAGTACTTC

d_call: NA
j_call: TRBJ2-3
v_call: TRBV9
clone_size: NA
cdr3_length: 14
cdr3_aa: CASSVEGPGDTQYF
cdr3_nt: TGTGCCAGCAGCGTAGAGGGACCTGGGGATACGCAGTATTTT

d_call: TRBD1
j_call: TRBJ2-1
v_call: TRBV10-3
clone_size: many
cdr3_length: 14
cdr3_aa: CAIRDGTGANEQFF
cdr3_nt: TGTGCCATCAGGGACGGGACAGGGGCCAATGAGCAGTTCTTC

d_call: TRBD1
j_call: TRBJ2-2
v_call: TRBV5-1
clone_size: many
cdr3_length: 15
cdr3_aa: CASSPGTGGTGELFF
cdr3_nt: TGCGCCAGCAGCCCCGGGACAGGAGGGACCGGGGAGCTGTTTTTT

d_call: NA
j_call: TRBJ2-1
v_call: TRBV4-1
clone_size: NA
cdr3_length: 16
cdr3_aa: CASSQPLGGAYNEQFF
cdr3_nt: TGCGCCAGCAGCCAACCGCTAGGGGGGGCCTACAATGAGCAGTTCTTC

d_call: NA
j_call: TRBJ1-4
v_call: TRBV7-9
clone_size: many
cdr3_length: 15
cdr3_aa: CASSLVGRGVEKLFF
cdr3_nt: TGTGCCAGCAGCTTAGTGGGTCGGGGGGTTGAAAAACTGTTTTTT

d_call: TRBD2
j_call: TRBJ2-7
v_call: TRBV5-1
clone_size: NA
cdr3_length: 14
cdr3_aa: CASSLAGTSAEQYF
cdr3_nt: TGCGCCAGCAGCTTGGCCGGGACTAGCGCCGAGCAGTACTTC

d_call: NA
j_call: TRBJ1-2
v_call: TRBV6-1
clone_size: NA
cdr3_length: 14
cdr3_aa: CASSRYYRAHGYTF
cdr3_nt: TGTGCCAGCAGTAGGTACTACAGGGCCCATGGCTACACCTTC

d_call: TRBD2
j_call: TRBJ2-5
v_call: TRBV5-6
clone_size: few
cdr3_length: 17
cdr3_aa: CASSPTGTGGLQETQYF
cdr3_nt: TGTGCCAGCAGCCCGACCGGGACGGGGGGGCTCCAAGAGACCCAGTACTTC

d_call: NA
j_call: TRBJ2-1
v_call: TRBV12-3/TRBV12-4
clone_size: few
cdr3_length: 15
cdr3_aa: CASSLRRSAYNEQFF
cdr3_nt: TGTGCCAGCAGTTTACGGAGGTCCGCCTACAATGAGCAGTTCTTC

d_call: TRBD1
j_call: TRBJ2-5
v_call: TRBV2
clone_size: NA
cdr3_length: 15
cdr3_aa: CASSERGLASETQYF
cdr3_nt: TGTGCCAGCAGTGAAAGGGGGCTAGCCTCCGAGACCCAGTACTTC

d_call: TRBD1
j_call: TRBJ2-1
v_call: TRBV13
clone_size: NA
cdr3_length: 16
cdr3_aa: CASSPESDRGPHEQFF
cdr3_nt: TGTGCCAGCAGCCCTGAATCGGACAGGGGGCCTCATGAGCAGTTCTTC

d_call: NA
j_call: TRBJ1-5
v_call: TRBV27
clone_size: many
cdr3_length: 13
cdr3_aa: CASSLSRNQPQHF
cdr3_nt: TGTGCCAGCAGTTTATCTCGCAATCAGCCCCAGCATTTT

d_call: TRBD2
j_call: TRBJ2-3
v_call: TRBV27
clone_size: many
cdr3_length: 20
cdr3_aa: CASSLWVGSSGGVGADTQYF
cdr3_nt: TGTGCCAGCAGTTTATGGGTTGGGTCTAGCGGGGGCGTCGGGGCAGATACGCAGTATTTT

d_call: NA
j_call: TRBJ1-5
v_call: TRBV20-1
clone_size: many
cdr3_length: 13
cdr3_aa: CSARDRAGQPQHF
cdr3_nt: TGCAGTGCTAGAGACAGGGCCGGACAGCCCCAGCATTTT

d_call: TRBD1
j_call: TRBJ2-3
v_call: TRBV6-5
clone_size: NA
cdr3_length: 15
cdr3_aa: CASSYRTGGTDTQYF
cdr3_nt: TGTGCCAGCAGTTACCGGACAGGGGGGACAGATACGCAGTATTTT

d_call: NA
j_call: TRBJ2-2
v_call: TRBV5-1
clone_size: NA
cdr3_length: 16
cdr3_aa: CASSFSGGANTGELFF
cdr3_nt: TGCGCCAGCAGCTTCTCTGGGGGCGCGAACACCGGGGAGCTGTTTTTT

d_call: NA
j_call: TRBJ1-2
v_call: TRBV3-1
clone_size: NA
cdr3_length: 13
cdr3_aa: CASSDGQNYGYTF
cdr3_nt: TGTGCCAGCAGCGACGGACAAAACTATGGCTACACCTTC

d_call: NA
j_call: TRBJ2-5
v_call: TRBV28
clone_size: NA
cdr3_length: 15
cdr3_aa: CASRTYRGPQETQYF
cdr3_nt: TGTGCCAGCAGAACCTACCGGGGACCACAAGAGACCCAGTACTTC

d_call: TRBD1
j_call: TRBJ1-1
v_call: TRBV12-3/TRBV12-4
clone_size: NA
cdr3_length: 14
cdr3_aa: CASTQTGRRTEAFF
cdr3_nt: TGTGCCAGCACCCAGACAGGGAGGAGGACTGAAGCTTTCTTT

d_call: NA
j_call: TRBJ2-5
v_call: TRBV20-1
clone_size: NA
cdr3_length: 13
cdr3_aa: CSARGSGIETQYF
cdr3_nt: TGCAGTGCTAGAGGGTCAGGGATAGAGACCCAGTACTTC

d_call: NA
j_call: TRBJ2-7
v_call: TRBV12-3/TRBV12-4
clone_size: NA
cdr3_length: 16
cdr3_aa: CASSAYGRRSSYEQYF
cdr3_nt: TGTGCCAGCAGCGCCTACGGCCGTCGTAGCTCCTACGAGCAGTACTTC

d_call: TRBD1
j_call: TRBJ2-1
v_call: TRBV11-2
clone_size: NA
cdr3_length: 16
cdr3_aa: CASSFPGQGSYNEQFF
cdr3_nt: TGTGCCAGCAGCTTCCCCGGACAGGGCTCCTACAATGAGCAGTTCTTC

d_call: TRBD1
j_call: TRBJ2-1
v_call: TRBV6-2/TRBV6-3
clone_size: few
cdr3_length: 14
cdr3_aa: CASNGQGGYNEQFF
cdr3_nt: TGTGCCAGCAACGGACAGGGGGGGTACAATGAGCAGTTCTTC

d_call: TRBD1
j_call: TRBJ2-2
v_call: TRBV6-1
clone_size: once
cdr3_length: 15
cdr3_aa: CASRRTGSGTGELFF
cdr3_nt: TGTGCCAGCAGACGGACAGGGTCGGGCACCGGGGAGCTGTTTTTT

d_call: NA
j_call: TRBJ2-1
v_call: TRBV20-1
clone_size: few
cdr3_length: 13
cdr3_aa: CSARDRIYNEQFF
cdr3_nt: TGCAGTGCTAGAGACAGGATTTACAATGAGCAGTTCTTC

d_call: NA
j_call: TRBJ2-3
v_call: TRBV6-5
clone_size: NA
cdr3_length: 15
cdr3_aa: CASSSHRSSTDTQYF
cdr3_nt: TGTGCCAGCAGTTCGCACAGGAGTTCCACAGATACGCAGTATTTT

d_call: NA
j_call: TRBJ2-7
v_call: TRBV12-3/TRBV12-4
clone_size: NA
cdr3_length: 14
cdr3_aa: CASSSAGPSYEQYF
cdr3_nt: TGTGCCAGCAGTTCTGCGGGTCCCTCCTACGAGCAGTACTTC

d_call: NA
j_call: TRBJ2-2
v_call: TRBV29-1
clone_size: many
cdr3_length: 12
cdr3_aa: CSVVEGSGELFF
cdr3_nt: TGCAGCGTGGTGGAGGGTTCCGGGGAGCTGTTTTTT

d_call: TRBD2
j_call: TRBJ2-1
v_call: TRBV12-3/TRBV12-4
clone_size: many
cdr3_length: 18
cdr3_aa: CASSFRASGRSLTNEQFF
cdr3_nt: TGTGCCAGCAGTTTTAGGGCTAGCGGGAGGTCCCTTACAAATGAGCAGTTCTTC

d_call: NA
j_call: TRBJ2-2
v_call: TRBV5-1
clone_size: NA
cdr3_length: 16
cdr3_aa: CASSLASSYVGGELFF
cdr3_nt: TGCGCCAGCAGCTTGGCCTCCAGCTATGTGGGCGGGGAGCTGTTTTTT

d_call: TRBD2
j_call: TRBJ2-5
v_call: TRBV29-1
clone_size: many
cdr3_length: 15
cdr3_aa: CSGKTLAGTKETQYF
cdr3_nt: TGCAGCGGTAAAACCCTAGCGGGGACAAAAGAGACCCAGTACTTC

d_call: NA
j_call: TRBJ1-6
v_call: TRBV7-9
clone_size: few
cdr3_length: 14
cdr3_aa: CASSRRTTNSPLHF
cdr3_nt: TGTGCCAGCAGCCGAAGGACCACCAATTCACCCCTCCACTTT

d_call: TRBD2
j_call: TRBJ2-3
v_call: TRBV20-1
clone_size: NA
cdr3_length: 15
cdr3_aa: CSATSGRDYTDTQYF
cdr3_nt: TGCAGTGCCACCAGCGGGAGGGATTACACAGATACGCAGTATTTT

d_call: TRBD2
j_call: TRBJ2-7
v_call: TRBV7-2
clone_size: few
cdr3_length: 15
cdr3_aa: CASSPGGSGSYEQYF
cdr3_nt: TGTGCCAGCAGCCCGGGGGGGTCAGGGTCCTACGAGCAGTACTTC

d_call: TRBD2
j_call: TRBJ2-5
v_call: TRBV28
clone_size: NA
cdr3_length: 17
cdr3_aa: CASSASILAGNQETQYF
cdr3_nt: TGTGCCAGCAGTGCCTCCATATTAGCGGGAAACCAAGAGACCCAGTACTTC

d_call: NA
j_call: TRBJ2-7
v_call: TRBV5-1
clone_size: few
cdr3_length: 13
cdr3_aa: CASSLSGMYEQYF
cdr3_nt: TGCGCCAGCAGCTTGTCAGGGATGTACGAGCAGTACTTC

d_call: NA
j_call: TRBJ1-2
v_call: TRBV28
clone_size: few
cdr3_length: 12
cdr3_aa: CASRGGNYGYTF
cdr3_nt: TGTGCCAGCAGGGGAGGGAACTATGGCTACACCTTC

d_call: NA
j_call: TRBJ1-4
v_call: TRBV12-3/TRBV12-4
clone_size: many
cdr3_length: 11
cdr3_aa: CASTHGGKLFF
cdr3_nt: TGTGCCAGCACCCATGGGGGAAAACTGTTTTTT

d_call: NA
j_call: TRBJ2-1
v_call: TRBV6-2/TRBV6-3
clone_size: NA
cdr3_length: 13
cdr3_aa: CASTPRGDYEQFF
cdr3_nt: TGTGCCAGCACCCCAAGGGGTGATTATGAGCAGTTCTTC

d_call: NA
j_call: TRBJ1-2
v_call: TRBV10-3
clone_size: NA
cdr3_length: 13
cdr3_aa: CAISAEGLYGYTF
cdr3_nt: TGTGCCATCAGTGCGGAGGGACTCTATGGCTACACCTTC